The 13 T cell receptor beta chains in this list originate from one sample, sequenced in a study of T cells after yellow fever vaccination. TCRdb reprocessed the 5' RACE reads via MiXCR and lists one record per CDR3 protein. This sample has some 70,000 distinct CDR3 sequences; about 6.5% occur once, and the top ten carry 37%. The sequencing used CD8+ T cells sorted from PBMCs, collected roughly seven weeks after the first yellow fever vaccination. The receptors were sampled from a man aged 18-30 years who received the YFV17D yellow fever vaccine.

At least ten counts were recorded for this clonotype. The chain carries TRBV9 and TRBJ2-3; no clear D gene. The germline V gene encodes CDR1 SGDLS and CDR2 YYNGEE. This CDR3 is 13 amino acids long. The V gene lost 4 bases and the J gene lost 4 bases, with 10 bases spanning the gap. The CDR3 loop reads CASSPHDPDTQYF. As DNA, the CDR3 is TGTGCCAGCAGCCCTCATGACCCAGATACGCAGTATTTT.

This clonotype was found many times. The chain carries TRBV12-3 or TRBV12-4 and TRBJ2-5; maybe TRBD2 (5 bases). This CDR3 has 14 amino acids. The V end lost 4 bases, the J end lost 5 bases, and 14 bases lay between the germline ends. The CDR3 reads CASSYPRAQETQYF. In nucleotides, the CDR3 is TGTGCCAGCAGTTACCCGAGGGCACAGGAGACCCAGTACTTC.

Many counts were recorded for this clonotype. The rearrangement uses TRBV7-6 and TRBJ2-3; D gene ambiguous. CDR1 and CDR2 from the germline V gene are SGHVS and FNYEAQ. The CDR3 has 12 amino acids. Trimming left V 4 bases short and J 5 bases short, with 7 bases between. The CDR3 protein is CASSSLQDTQYF. CDR3 DNA sequence: TGTGCCAGCAGCTCACTGCAAGATACGCAGTATTTT.

The chain employs TRBV15 and TRBJ2-5; D assignment may be TRBD1 or TRBD2 (5 bases each). The length of the CDR3 is 19 residues. Looked up from germline, CDR1 is LNHNV and CDR2 is YYDKDF (reference sequence). V lost 0 bases, J lost 3 bases, and 23 bases lay in between. The CDR3 coding sequence is TGTGCCACCAGCAGAGAGGCGGTGGTGGCAGGCGTGGGGGAAGAGACCCAGTACTTC. It yields the protein CATSREAVVAGVGEETQYF.

This clonotype was found many times. V and J are TRBV7-2 and TRBJ2-3; 7 nucleotides match TRBD2. Trimming took 1 base from V and 5 from J; bases not matched to a gene: 3. The CDR3 consists of 14 residues. Germline V CDR1 and CDR2: SGHTA, FQGNSA. The CDR3 sequence: CASSLVAGEDTQYF. CDR3 sequence (DNA): TGTGCCAGCAGCTTAGTTGCGGGGGAAGATACGCAGTATTTT. Full variable domain (missing parts from reference TRBV7-2 and TRBJ2-3): GAGVSQSPSNKVTEKGKDVELRCDPISGHTALYWYRQSLGQGLEFLIYFQGNSAPDKSGLPSDRFSAERTGGSVSTLTIQRTQQEDSAVYLCASSLVAGEDTQYFGPGTRLTVL.

The table lists this clonotype with a few counts. The chain uses TRBV19 and TRBJ1-2; 8 bases align to TRBD1. Unmatched junction bases numbered 8, after V lost 8 bases and J lost 3 bases. The germline V gene encodes CDR1 LNHDA and CDR2 SQIVND (reference sequence). This CDR3 contains 14 residues. The CDR3, as DNA: TGTGCCAGTCGAACAGGGGGATGGTACTATGGCTACACCTTC. Translating it yields CASRTGGWYYGYTF.

This clonotype appeared many times. DNA for the CDR3: TGTGCCAGCAGTCCCGACAGCCAGCCCCAGCATTTT. Amino acid sequence: CASSPDSQPQHF. The rearrangement joins TRBV12-3 or TRBV12-4 to TRBJ1-5; D perhaps matches TRBD1 (5 bases). The CDR3 covers 12 residues. Trimming cost V 5 bases and J 7 bases, with 9 bases left between them.

Many counts were recorded for this clonotype. The rearrangement joins TRBV25-1 to TRBJ2-2, with unresolved D. The V end lost 2 bases, the J end lost 4 bases, and 8 bases lay between the germline ends. This CDR3 is 14 amino acids long. CDR1 MGHDK and CDR2 SYGVNS come from the germline V gene. CDR3 loop: CASSERVVTGELFF. CDR3 DNA: TGTGCCAGCAGTGAACGGGTTGTCACCGGGGAGCTGTTTTTT.

In its sample, this clonotype was seen a few times. V is TRBV29-1 and J is TRBJ2-1; D is ambiguous. This CDR3 region has 11 residues. V was shortened by 3 bases and J by 7 bases, with 7 bases between the two germline ends. Germline V gene data show CDR1 as SQVTM and CDR2 as ANQGSEA. The chain's CDR3 is CSVDRLNEQFF. The CDR3 region has the DNA TGCAGCGTTGACCGACTGAATGAGCAGTTCTTC.

This clonotype was counted many times. The chain carries TRBV29-1 and TRBJ1-1; maybe TRBD1 (5 bases). The germline CDR1 and CDR2 sequences are SQVTM and ANQGSEA. The ends were cut back, 6 bases at V and 1 base at J, with 12 bases in the middle. The CDR3 is made up of 13 amino acids. CDR3 nucleotide sequence: TGCAGCGTGAGGGACGGGCGGAACACTGAAGCTTTCTTT. Protein: CSVRDGRNTEAFF.

This clonotype was detected ten times or more. The chain couples TRBV13 to TRBJ2-5; no clear D. The CDR3 covers 13 residues. CDR1 and CDR2 (germline): PRHDT, FYEKMQ (reference sequence). The V end lost 4 bases, the J end lost 7 bases, and 13 bases lay between the germline ends. This CDR3 is CASSSTATRTQYF. The CDR3 DNA is TGTGCCAGCAGCTCGACCGCAACCCGGACCCAGTACTTC.

This clonotype was counted ten times or more. The rearrangement links TRBV7-6 to TRBJ1-1; possibly TRBD1 for D (6 bases). V dropped 0 bases and J dropped 0 bases, with 8 bases sitting between them. Germline V gene lookup returns CDR1 SGHVS and CDR2 FNYEAQ. CDR3 length: 15 amino acids. The CDR3 coding sequence is TGTGCCAGCAGCTTAGCCCAGGGGATGAACACTGAAGCTTTCTTT. Translation: CASSLAQGMNTEAFF.

At least ten counts were recorded for this clonotype. This sequence joins TRBV7-3 and TRBJ2-3; D is unclear. Germline CDR1 reads SGHTA; CDR2 reads FQGTGA. This CDR3 region has 14 residues. V was pared by 5 bases and J by 4 bases, with 13 bases between. CDR3 protein: CASSVRPLADTQYF. CDR3 DNA: TGTGCCAGCAGCGTGAGACCCCTCGCAGATACGCAGTATTTT. The variable domain in full, with the rest retrieved from reference TRBV7-3 and TRBJ2-3, is GAGVSQTPSNKVTEKGKYVELRCDPISGHTALYWYRQSLGQGPEFLIYFQGTGAADDSGLPNDRFFAVRPEGSVSTLKIQRTERGDSAVYLCASSVRPLADTQYFGPGTRLTVL.